The present T cell receptor (beta chain) was sequenced within a study of control samples from healthy donors and cancer patients. The junction had 5 bases not matched to a gene; V was cut back by 5 bases and J by 0 bases. Germline V lookup: CDR1 SGHVS, CDR2 FQNEAQ. The CDR3 contains 15 residues. Method: immunoSEQ multiplex PCR; TCRdb's copy keeps in-frame clones and lacks some. The data contain 140,000 to 150,000 clones, 75% to 90% of them singletons. Sample: blood. The chain is built from TRBV7-8 and TRBJ2-7; TRBD1 matches at 9 bases. This clonotype was obtained from a man aged 25 to 40 in good health. CDR3 nucleotides: TGTGCCAGCAGCCCCGGACAGGGGCCCTCCTACGAGCAGTACTTC. Translated: CASSPGQGPSYEQYF.